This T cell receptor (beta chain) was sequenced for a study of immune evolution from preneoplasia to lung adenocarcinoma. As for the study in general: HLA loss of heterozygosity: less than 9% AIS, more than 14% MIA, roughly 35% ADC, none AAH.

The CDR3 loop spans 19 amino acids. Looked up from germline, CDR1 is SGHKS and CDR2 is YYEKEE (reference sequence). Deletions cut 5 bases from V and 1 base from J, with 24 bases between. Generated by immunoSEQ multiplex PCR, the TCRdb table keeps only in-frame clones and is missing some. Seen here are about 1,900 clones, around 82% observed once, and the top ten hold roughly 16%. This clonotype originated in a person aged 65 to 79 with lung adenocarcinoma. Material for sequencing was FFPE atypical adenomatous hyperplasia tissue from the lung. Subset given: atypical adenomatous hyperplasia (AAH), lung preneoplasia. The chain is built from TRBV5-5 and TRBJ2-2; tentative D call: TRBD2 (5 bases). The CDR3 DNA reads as TGTGCCAGCAGGGCAGAGTTGGGATGGGCTAGCCGGAACACCGGGGAGCTGTTTTTT. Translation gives CASRAELGWASRNTGELFF.